Listed here are 2 T cell receptor beta chains from one sample, sequenced in a study of metastatic and nonmetastatic thyroid tumors. TCRdb ran MiXCR on the PCR reads. The sample has more than 12,000 clones; 15% to 20% are singletons. Thyroid surgery was performed in patients who had received no treatment beforehand. The specimen sequenced was blood. These receptors were obtained from a female donor with papillary thyroid cancer or a benign thyroid nodule (not recorded which). Some clones in this sample may be carry-over from other donors' samples.

This clone showed up just a few times. This rearrangement joins TRBV19 to TRBJ1-1; D might be TRBD1 (5 bases). Looked up from germline, CDR1 is LNHDA and CDR2 is SQIVND (reference sequence). The CDR3 is 13 amino acids. The V end was cut by 7 bases, the J end by 5 bases, with 14 bases between. The chain's CDR3 is CASTRGLGTEAFF. For the CDR3, the DNA is TGTGCCAGTACGAGGGGACTAGGGACTGAAGCTTTCTTT. The full variable domain, its missing parts supplied by reference TRBV19 and TRBJ1-1, is DGGITQSPKYLFRKEGQNVTLSCEQNLNHDAMYWYRQDPGQGLRLIYYSQIVNDFQKGDIAEGYSVSREKKESFPLTVTSAQKNPTAFYLCASTRGLGTEAFFGQGTRLTVV.

In this sample, this clone turned up a few times. The junction departs from germline at one end; a sequencing error may be responsible. The chain has TRBV9 and TRBJ1-6; D is unresolved. The CDR3 has 12 amino acids. Germline CDR1 and CDR2: SGDLS and YYNGEE. This CDR3 reads CASSGSNPPLHF. CDR3 DNA sequence: TGTGCCAGCAGCGGCAGTAATCCACCCCTCCACTTT. The full variable domain, completed using reference TRBV9 and TRBJ1-6, is DSGVTQTPKHLITATGQRVTLRCSPRSGDLSVYWYQQSLDQGLQFLIQYYNGEERAKGNILERFSAQQFPDLHSELNLSSLELGDSALYFCASSGSNPPLHFGNGTRLTVT.